This T cell receptor beta chain appears in the sequencing data of a study of CD8 T cells in ankylosing spondylitis (dated by TCRdb to 2015 to 2018). General notes on the study: The study set out to find disease-linked TCR variants by profiling T cell receptor beta repertoires in ankylosing spondylitis patients and healthy donors. Peripheral blood was sampled, and synovial fluid was additionally collected from ankylosing spondylitis patients. In total, the full study cohort was made up of about 99 healthy donors and roughly 27 ankylosing spondylitis patients. Findings and caveats that apply to the study as a whole: The disease-linked clones had a CD8+ phenotype and were found at relatively low frequencies in peripheral blood. Blood from ankylosing spondylitis patients appeared to be characterized by a TCR beta motif composed of several highly homologous amino acid variants. According to the report, matched synovial fluid samples from ankylosing spondylitis patients were significantly enriched for the disease-linked clones. Some of the motif variants had been reported before in the synovial fluid and blood of reactive arthritis patients, a finding that suggests common disease-initiation mechanisms.

After removal of 5 bases from V and 2 bases from J, the junction retains 7 bases not matched to a gene. The germline V gene (reference sequence) supplies CDR1 SEHNR and CDR2 FQNEAQ. The CDR3 runs 16 residues from the cysteine to the phenylalanine. This entry keeps only the CDR3 DNA: 48 bases, framed from base 1. Sequenced using an Illumina HiSeq 2500. Quantitative 5'-RACE with molecular barcodes was used to prepare TCR beta libraries. Concerning the study's data processing: Disease-linked TCR variants were identified with a new computational method built on a probabilistic model of VDJ rearrangement. TCRdb's own reprocessing of the public reads used fastp at Q25 and MiXCR and kept productive beta chains. Rows with a matching CDR3 protein are joined into one entry that keeps the most common DNA and genes. The V and J calls follow TCRdb's processing rather than the paper's. The sample includes around 390,000 distinct CDR3 sequences, with under 25% observed a single time. The ten largest clones take up about 16% of the sample.

Note on this clonotype: Its antigen is not yet known. No per-base quality is available; no much larger clone lies one base away.

The chain employs TRBV7-9 and TRBJ2-2; TRBD1 matches 8 bases in the middle. Sequencing input: blood, either unsorted or a sorted T cell fraction (not recorded which). This clonotype originated in a male donor with ankylosing spondylitis. This receptor carries the CDR3 CASSRSGQGNTGELFF. Here is the DNA: TGTGCCAGCAGCCGAAGTGGACAGGGTAACACCGGGGAGCTGTTTTTT.